These T cell receptor beta chains were read from a single sample in a study of identical twins. TCRdb reanalysed the 5' RACE reads using MiXCR and keeps one entry per CDR3 protein. The table has fewer than 900,000 distinct CDR3 sequences, 15% to 20% seen once. This sample also appeared in a second study, on T cells expressing NK-cell markers.

What was sequenced was PBMCs. All receptors derive from a woman between 18 and 30 years old in good health. The CDR3 runs from the conserved cysteine through the conserved F or W. A D gene is named only where the DNA matches it firmly. The size entry is marked missing in some rows and otherwise reads once, few, many or a size class.

j_call: TRBJ2-1
clone_size: -
v_call: TRBV6-5
d_call: -
cdr3_aa: CASSLKQAWGNEQFF
cdr3_nt: TGTGCCAGCAGTTTGAAACAGGCATGGGGAAATGAGCAGTTCTTC

j_call: TRBJ2-7
clone_size: few
v_call: TRBV7-2
d_call: -
cdr3_aa: CASSLLRQEPYEQYF
cdr3_nt: TGTGCCAGCAGCTTACTCCGACAGGAGCCCTACGAGCAGTACTTC

j_call: TRBJ2-3
clone_size: -
v_call: TRBV5-1
d_call: -
cdr3_aa: CASRYGGPYTDTQYF
cdr3_nt: TGCGCCAGCAGATACGGGGGGCCCTACACAGATACGCAGTATTTT

j_call: TRBJ2-7
clone_size: few
v_call: TRBV6-1
d_call: TRBD2
cdr3_aa: CASRLASGGHDEQYF
cdr3_nt: TGTGCCAGCCGACTTGCAAGCGGGGGCCACGACGAGCAGTACTTC

j_call: TRBJ2-1
clone_size: -
v_call: TRBV2
d_call: -
cdr3_aa: CASTRGAGPYNEQFF
cdr3_nt: TGTGCCAGCACCCGAGGGGCGGGACCCTACAATGAGCAGTTCTTC

j_call: TRBJ2-7
clone_size: few
v_call: TRBV6-5
d_call: TRBD1
cdr3_aa: CASSYSGTGSSEQYF
cdr3_nt: TGTGCCAGCAGTTACTCGGGGACAGGGAGCAGCGAGCAGTACTTC

j_call: TRBJ1-5
clone_size: few
v_call: TRBV19
d_call: -
cdr3_aa: CASTPSGYQPQHF
cdr3_nt: TGTGCCAGTACCCCCTCAGGGTATCAGCCCCAGCATTTT

j_call: TRBJ2-1
clone_size: -
v_call: TRBV10-3
d_call: -
cdr3_aa: CATSPSVVGLVGQFF
cdr3_nt: TGTGCCACATCCCCGAGTGTGGTGGGGCTGGTAGGGCAGTTCTTC

j_call: TRBJ2-5
clone_size: many
v_call: TRBV5-5
d_call: -
cdr3_aa: CASSPTGSKETQYF
cdr3_nt: TGTGCCAGCAGCCCAACCGGGTCTAAGGAGACCCAGTACTTC

j_call: TRBJ1-1
clone_size: -
v_call: TRBV20-1
d_call: -
cdr3_aa: CSARGGDYLNTEAFF
cdr3_nt: TGCAGTGCTAGAGGGGGGGACTACTTGAACACTGAAGCTTTCTTT

j_call: TRBJ2-4
clone_size: -
v_call: TRBV28
d_call: TRBD1
cdr3_aa: CASSSQGPEAKNIQYF
cdr3_nt: TGTGCCAGCAGTTCACAGGGGCCGGAGGCCAAAAACATTCAGTACTTC

j_call: TRBJ2-5
clone_size: few
v_call: TRBV29-1
d_call: TRBD1
cdr3_aa: CSVDDRGTKTQYF
cdr3_nt: TGCAGCGTTGATGACAGGGGTACGAAGACCCAGTACTTC

j_call: TRBJ2-6
clone_size: -
v_call: TRBV12-3/TRBV12-4
d_call: TRBD1
cdr3_aa: CASRYGQGAFGANVLTF
cdr3_nt: TGTGCCAGCAGGTACGGACAGGGGGCGTTCGGGGCCAACGTCCTGACTTTC

j_call: TRBJ2-1
clone_size: few
v_call: TRBV20-1
d_call: -
cdr3_aa: CSARDVTNNEQFF
cdr3_nt: TGCAGTGCTAGAGATGTAACCAACAATGAGCAGTTCTTC

j_call: TRBJ1-2
clone_size: many
v_call: TRBV7-9
d_call: -
cdr3_aa: CASSPEGTSNYGYTF
cdr3_nt: TGTGCCAGCAGCCCAGAGGGGACAAGTAACTATGGCTACACCTTC

j_call: TRBJ1-1
clone_size: -
v_call: TRBV20-1
d_call: TRBD1
cdr3_aa: CSARRTDRETEAFF
cdr3_nt: TGCAGTGCTAGAAGAACGGACAGGGAAACAGAAGCTTTCTTT

j_call: TRBJ2-1
clone_size: few
v_call: TRBV5-1
d_call: TRBD1
cdr3_aa: CASSLTFQGGYEQFF
cdr3_nt: TGCGCCAGCAGCTTGACTTTTCAAGGGGGCTATGAGCAGTTCTTC

j_call: TRBJ1-5
clone_size: -
v_call: TRBV20-1
d_call: -
cdr3_aa: CSARAQWTQPQHF
cdr3_nt: TGCAGTGCTAGAGCCCAGTGGACCCAGCCCCAGCATTTT

j_call: TRBJ1-2
clone_size: few
v_call: TRBV5-1
d_call: -
cdr3_aa: CASRPSTSNYGYTF
cdr3_nt: TGCGCCAGCAGACCAAGTACCTCTAACTATGGCTACACCTTC

j_call: TRBJ2-7
clone_size: few
v_call: TRBV19
d_call: -
cdr3_aa: CASRSAGVGEQYF
cdr3_nt: TGTGCCAGTAGGAGTGCGGGCGTCGGCGAGCAGTACTTC

j_call: TRBJ2-1
clone_size: few
v_call: TRBV5-5
d_call: TRBD1
cdr3_aa: CASSSLDRGNYNEQFF
cdr3_nt: TGTGCCAGCAGCTCCCTCGACAGGGGTAACTACAATGAGCAGTTCTTC

j_call: TRBJ2-5
clone_size: few
v_call: TRBV6-2/TRBV6-3
d_call: -
cdr3_aa: CASSVSPRVETQYF
cdr3_nt: TGTGCCAGCAGTGTCTCACCTCGGGTGGAGACCCAGTACTTC

j_call: TRBJ1-1
clone_size: few
v_call: TRBV6-2/TRBV6-3
d_call: -
cdr3_aa: CASRTRPANTEAFF
cdr3_nt: TGTGCCAGCAGAACGAGGCCGGCGAACACTGAAGCTTTCTTT

j_call: TRBJ1-6
clone_size: -
v_call: TRBV6-5
d_call: -
cdr3_aa: CASSYWRPYNSPLHF
cdr3_nt: TGTGCCAGCAGTTACTGGCGGCCCTATAATTCACCCCTCCACTTT

j_call: TRBJ1-4
clone_size: few
v_call: TRBV10-3
d_call: -
cdr3_aa: CAISTDRLREKLFF
cdr3_nt: TGTGCCATCAGTACCGACAGGCTGCGGGAAAAACTGTTTTTT

j_call: TRBJ2-7
clone_size: -
v_call: TRBV5-6
d_call: -
cdr3_aa: CASSWGDTPYEQYF
cdr3_nt: TGTGCCAGCAGCTGGGGGGACACCCCCTACGAGCAGTACTTC

j_call: TRBJ2-1
clone_size: -
v_call: TRBV12-3/TRBV12-4
d_call: -
cdr3_aa: CASSLQGIEQFF
cdr3_nt: TGTGCCAGCAGTCTCCAGGGTATTGAGCAGTTCTTC

j_call: TRBJ2-1
clone_size: few
v_call: TRBV3-1
d_call: -
cdr3_aa: CASSPSGGPEQFF
cdr3_nt: TGTGCCAGCAGCCCCTCCGGCGGCCCTGAGCAGTTCTTC

j_call: TRBJ1-1
clone_size: few
v_call: TRBV4-2
d_call: -
cdr3_aa: CASSVQTEAFF
cdr3_nt: TGTGCCAGCAGCGTTCAAACTGAAGCTTTCTTT

j_call: TRBJ2-1
clone_size: few
v_call: TRBV7-6
d_call: -
cdr3_aa: CASSPYNRVRHEQFF
cdr3_nt: TGTGCCAGCAGCCCCTATAACAGGGTTCGTCATGAGCAGTTCTTC

j_call: TRBJ2-1
clone_size: -
v_call: TRBV6-5
d_call: -
cdr3_aa: CASSYRELGEQFF
cdr3_nt: TGTGCCAGCAGTTACAGAGAATTGGGGGAGCAGTTCTTC

j_call: TRBJ1-6
clone_size: few
v_call: TRBV10-3
d_call: TRBD1
cdr3_aa: CAMGQGVGSPLHF
cdr3_nt: TGTGCCATGGGACAGGGGGTAGGTTCACCCCTCCACTTT

j_call: TRBJ2-1
clone_size: -
v_call: TRBV9
d_call: -
cdr3_aa: CASSARGVSSYNEQFF
cdr3_nt: TGTGCCAGCAGCGCCCGCGGGGTAAGCTCCTACAATGAGCAGTTCTTC

j_call: TRBJ2-1
clone_size: -
v_call: TRBV11-3
d_call: TRBD2
cdr3_aa: CASSSPGTSGSGWLGYNEQFF
cdr3_nt: TGTGCCAGCAGCTCCCCCGGGACTAGCGGGAGTGGGTGGTTAGGTTACAATGAGCAGTTCTTC

j_call: TRBJ2-7
clone_size: -
v_call: TRBV5-1
d_call: -
cdr3_aa: CASSFTGPPYEQYF
cdr3_nt: TGCGCCAGCAGCTTCACAGGCCCGCCCTACGAGCAGTACTTC

j_call: TRBJ1-1
clone_size: -
v_call: TRBV20-1
d_call: -
cdr3_aa: CSAQTDTEAFF
cdr3_nt: TGCAGTGCTCAGACAGACACTGAAGCTTTCTTT

j_call: TRBJ2-7
clone_size: few
v_call: TRBV12-3/TRBV12-4
d_call: TRBD1
cdr3_aa: CASSLSTGTYEQYF
cdr3_nt: TGTGCCAGCAGTTTATCGACAGGGACCTACGAGCAGTACTTC

j_call: TRBJ2-7
clone_size: -
v_call: TRBV18
d_call: -
cdr3_aa: CASSQQPPGGHHEQYF
cdr3_nt: TGTGCCAGCTCCCAACAGCCCCCAGGTGGCCACCACGAGCAGTACTTC

j_call: TRBJ1-1
clone_size: -
v_call: TRBV7-6
d_call: TRBD1
cdr3_aa: CASSTGDRLAAFF
cdr3_nt: TGTGCCAGCAGCACCGGGGACAGGCTGGCAGCTTTCTTT

j_call: TRBJ2-1
clone_size: -
v_call: TRBV12-3/TRBV12-4
d_call: -
cdr3_aa: CASSSSGRLYEQFF
cdr3_nt: TGTGCCAGCAGTTCCTCGGGGAGGTTGTATGAGCAGTTCTTC

j_call: TRBJ2-7
clone_size: few
v_call: TRBV27
d_call: -
cdr3_aa: CASSPIFSSSSYEQYF
cdr3_nt: TGTGCCAGCAGCCCCATATTCAGCTCTAGCTCCTACGAGCAGTACTTC

j_call: TRBJ2-2
clone_size: -
v_call: TRBV12-3/TRBV12-4
d_call: -
cdr3_aa: CASSRGLNTGELFF
cdr3_nt: TGTGCCAGCAGCAGGGGTCTTAACACCGGGGAGCTGTTTTTT

j_call: TRBJ1-5
clone_size: many
v_call: TRBV12-5
d_call: -
cdr3_aa: CASGLVKAKQPQHF
cdr3_nt: TGTGCTAGTGGTTTGGTAAAAGCAAAGCAGCCCCAGCATTTT

j_call: TRBJ1-4
clone_size: few
v_call: TRBV20-1
d_call: -
cdr3_aa: CSARDGRSEKLFF
cdr3_nt: TGCAGTGCTAGAGATGGGCGGTCGGAAAAACTGTTTTTT

j_call: TRBJ2-1
clone_size: -
v_call: TRBV5-6
d_call: TRBD2
cdr3_aa: CASSWPGLAPFSYNEQFF
cdr3_nt: TGTGCCAGCAGTTGGCCGGGACTAGCGCCGTTCTCCTACAATGAGCAGTTCTTC

j_call: TRBJ2-5
clone_size: many
v_call: TRBV12-3/TRBV12-4
d_call: -
cdr3_aa: CASSFGHYETQYF
cdr3_nt: TGTGCCAGCAGTTTCGGACATTATGAGACCCAGTACTTC

j_call: TRBJ2-7
clone_size: -
v_call: TRBV28
d_call: TRBD1
cdr3_aa: CASSLWDRTYEQYF
cdr3_nt: TGTGCCAGCAGTTTATGGGACAGGACCTACGAGCAGTACTTC

j_call: TRBJ1-1
clone_size: few
v_call: TRBV19
d_call: -
cdr3_aa: CAIFIGPPVLFYTEAFF
cdr3_nt: TGTGCCATTTTTATAGGCCCGCCGGTCCTTTTCTACACTGAAGCTTTCTTT

j_call: TRBJ2-1
clone_size: few
v_call: TRBV20-1
d_call: TRBD2
cdr3_aa: CSARETSGRVKEQFF
cdr3_nt: TGCAGTGCTAGAGAGACTAGCGGGAGAGTTAAGGAGCAGTTCTTC

j_call: TRBJ2-1
clone_size: -
v_call: TRBV7-8
d_call: TRBD2
cdr3_aa: CASSLGRGRAYNEQFF
cdr3_nt: TGTGCCAGCAGCTTGGGTCGCGGGAGGGCCTACAATGAGCAGTTCTTC

j_call: TRBJ2-1
clone_size: few
v_call: TRBV5-1
d_call: -
cdr3_aa: CASSSPGHRSYNEQFF
cdr3_nt: TGCGCCAGCAGCTCCCCGGGACACCGCTCCTACAATGAGCAGTTCTTC

j_call: TRBJ2-5
clone_size: -
v_call: TRBV6-5
d_call: -
cdr3_aa: CATNGGSETQYF
cdr3_nt: TGTGCCACCAACGGGGGTTCGGAGACCCAGTACTTC

j_call: TRBJ1-2
clone_size: few
v_call: TRBV9
d_call: TRBD1
cdr3_aa: CASSFGQGFAGYTF
cdr3_nt: TGTGCCAGCAGCTTCGGACAGGGATTTGCTGGCTACACCTTC